The rows below give T cell receptor beta chains drawn from one sample of a study of blood T cell repertoires in COVID-19. Method: immunoSEQ multiplex PCR; TCRdb's copy keeps in-frame clones and lacks some. The sample records fewer than 300,000 clones, roughly 84% being singletons. Sequencing input: peripheral blood. These receptors came from a human donor with COVID-19, enrolled during active disease. The donor label of this sample is uncertain. Both conserved end residues are part of each CDR3. Fields, in order: CDR3 DNA, CDR3 protein, D gene, clone size, J gene, V gene. A D gene is named only where the DNA matches it firmly. Some rows have no size entry. The others give once, few or many, or a class for an expanded clone.

CDR3nt: TGTGCCAGCAGCTTAGGTCCGGGATATACAGATACGCAGTATTTT
CDR3aa: CASSLGPGYTDTQYF
d_gene: .
abundance: .
j_gene: TRBJ2-3
v_gene: TRBV11-2

CDR3nt: TGTGCCATCAGTGAGTCGCAGGGGCAGGACGAGCAGTACTTC
CDR3aa: CAISESQGQDEQYF
d_gene: .
abundance: .
j_gene: TRBJ2-7
v_gene: TRBV10-3

CDR3nt: TGTGCCAGCAGTTTAGCCGCAACCGGACTCCGCTACGAGCAGTACTTC
CDR3aa: CASSLAATGLRYEQYF
d_gene: .
abundance: .
j_gene: TRBJ2-7
v_gene: TRBV28

CDR3nt: TGTGCCAGCAGCCAAGAAACAGCGAACACTGAAGCTTTCTTT
CDR3aa: CASSQETANTEAFF
d_gene: .
abundance: .
j_gene: TRBJ1-1
v_gene: TRBV3-1/TRBV3-2

CDR3nt: TGTGCCAGCTCACCTCGCTCTGGGGCCAACGTCCTGACTTTC
CDR3aa: CASSPRSGANVLTF
d_gene: .
abundance: .
j_gene: TRBJ2-6
v_gene: TRBV18

CDR3nt: TGTGCCAGCATCCTATGGGGACAGGGCATGTACTTC
CDR3aa: CASILWGQGMYF
d_gene: TRBD1
abundance: .
j_gene: TRBJ2-7
v_gene: TRBV28

CDR3nt: TGTGCCTGGAGTGTAGAAGGAGGAAGAAGCAATCAGCCCCAGCATTTT
CDR3aa: CAWSVEGGRSNQPQHF
d_gene: .
abundance: .
j_gene: TRBJ1-5
v_gene: TRBV30

CDR3nt: TGTGCCAGCAGCTTAATGAATGACGGGGGCAATCAGCCCCAGCATTTT
CDR3aa: CASSLMNDGGNQPQHF
d_gene: .
abundance: .
j_gene: TRBJ1-5
v_gene: TRBV7-8

CDR3nt: TGTGCCAGTAGTAGCACAGGGGGCTCTGGAAACACCATATATTTT
CDR3aa: CASSSTGGSGNTIYF
d_gene: TRBD1
abundance: .
j_gene: TRBJ1-3
v_gene: TRBV19

CDR3nt: TGTGCCAGCAGCTTTGACAGGAGCACAGATACGCAGTATTTT
CDR3aa: CASSFDRSTDTQYF
d_gene: .
abundance: .
j_gene: TRBJ2-3
v_gene: TRBV11-2

CDR3nt: TGTGCCTGGAGTGGACTAGCGGACGGGGAGACCCAGTACTTC
CDR3aa: CAWSGLADGETQYF
d_gene: TRBD2
abundance: .
j_gene: TRBJ2-5
v_gene: TRBV30

CDR3nt: TGTGCCAGCAGTTTTGGGGGGAGAACCGGGGAGCTGTTTTTT
CDR3aa: CASSFGGRTGELFF
d_gene: .
abundance: .
j_gene: TRBJ2-2
v_gene: TRBV27

CDR3nt: TGTGCCAGCACAGGGGGCTCTGAAGCTTTCTTT
CDR3aa: CASTGGSEAFF
d_gene: TRBD1
abundance: .
j_gene: TRBJ1-1
v_gene: TRBV6-5

CDR3nt: TGCGCCAGCAGGGCTACAGGGGCGCATACTGAAGCTTTCTTT
CDR3aa: CASRATGAHTEAFF
d_gene: TRBD1
abundance: .
j_gene: TRBJ1-1
v_gene: TRBV10-1

CDR3nt: TGTGCCATCAGTGACAGGGCTACGGATCAGCCCCAGCATTTT
CDR3aa: CAISDRATDQPQHF
d_gene: .
abundance: .
j_gene: TRBJ1-5
v_gene: TRBV10-3

CDR3nt: TGTGCCAGCAGTTTAGCCCAAACAGGGGGCGGGCCCCTCCACTTT
CDR3aa: CASSLAQTGGGPLHF
d_gene: TRBD1
abundance: .
j_gene: TRBJ1-6
v_gene: TRBV28

CDR3nt: TGCAGCGTTGAAGAGGGACAGGGGGCGGGCTACGAGCAGTACTTC
CDR3aa: CSVEEGQGAGYEQYF
d_gene: TRBD1
abundance: few
j_gene: TRBJ2-7
v_gene: TRBV29-1

CDR3nt: TGCGCCAGCAGCGTAGACAGGGTCCCTCTTACTGAAGCTTTCTTT
CDR3aa: CASSVDRVPLTEAFF
d_gene: TRBD1
abundance: .
j_gene: TRBJ1-1
v_gene: TRBV5-1

CDR3nt: TGTGCCAGCAGTTACGATCGGGTAACTGAAGCTTTCTTT
CDR3aa: CASSYDRVTEAFF
d_gene: .
abundance: .
j_gene: TRBJ1-1
v_gene: TRBV6-5

CDR3nt: TGTGCCAGCAGTCCACAGGGTTATGATGGCTACACCTTC
CDR3aa: CASSPQGYDGYTF
d_gene: .
abundance: .
j_gene: TRBJ1-2
v_gene: TRBV2

CDR3nt: TGTGCCAGCAGCCGGGACAGGGCTTACGAGCAGTACTTC
CDR3aa: CASSRDRAYEQYF
d_gene: TRBD1
abundance: .
j_gene: TRBJ2-7
v_gene: TRBV6-6

CDR3nt: TGCGCCAGCAGTGATAATATGCGGGAGGGCCGGTACAATGAGCAGTTCTTC
CDR3aa: CASSDNMREGRYNEQFF
d_gene: TRBD2
abundance: .
j_gene: TRBJ2-1
v_gene: TRBV10-1

CDR3nt: TGTGCCAGTCAGGGCTCCGCTGGCACCGGGGAGCTGTTTTTT
CDR3aa: CASQGSAGTGELFF
d_gene: .
abundance: .
j_gene: TRBJ2-2
v_gene: TRBV19

CDR3nt: TGCGCCAGCAGCTCCGGACTAGCGGGAGTGTTTTTTGGTGAGCAGTTCTTC
CDR3aa: CASSSGLAGVFFGEQFF
d_gene: TRBD2
abundance: .
j_gene: TRBJ2-1
v_gene: TRBV5-1

CDR3nt: TGTGCCAGCAGCCAGATACTAGCGGGAGGATCCTACAATGAGCAGTTCTTC
CDR3aa: CASSQILAGGSYNEQFF
d_gene: TRBD2
abundance: few
j_gene: TRBJ2-1
v_gene: TRBV4-2

CDR3nt: TGTGCCAGCAGCTTAGGGGACAGCCCTGCAACTAATGAAAAACTGTTTTTT
CDR3aa: CASSLGDSPATNEKLFF
d_gene: .
abundance: few
j_gene: TRBJ1-4
v_gene: TRBV13

CDR3nt: TGTGCCACACACAGGGTGTCAGATACGCAGTATTTT
CDR3aa: CATHRVSDTQYF
d_gene: .
abundance: .
j_gene: TRBJ2-3
v_gene: TRBV6-6

CDR3nt: TGTGCCAGTAGTATAGATGGCAGGGCTTATCAGCCCCAGCATTTT
CDR3aa: CASSIDGRAYQPQHF
d_gene: .
abundance: .
j_gene: TRBJ1-5
v_gene: TRBV19

CDR3nt: TGTGCCAGCAGCTCAGCGGGAGGAGGTCACAATGAGCAGTTCTTC
CDR3aa: CASSSAGGGHNEQFF
d_gene: TRBD2
abundance: .
j_gene: TRBJ2-1
v_gene: TRBV11-3

CDR3nt: TGTGCCAGCAGTTACAGAAGCTCCTACAATGAGCAGTTCTTC
CDR3aa: CASSYRSSYNEQFF
d_gene: .
abundance: .
j_gene: TRBJ2-1
v_gene: TRBV27

CDR3nt: TGTGCCAGCAGTTTAAGTGGGCAGGGCCTATACGAGCAGTACTTC
CDR3aa: CASSLSGQGLYEQYF
d_gene: .
abundance: .
j_gene: TRBJ2-7
v_gene: TRBV6-5

CDR3nt: TGTGCCAGCAGTTTATCAGGGACAGGACGCTACGAGCAGTACTTC
CDR3aa: CASSLSGTGRYEQYF
d_gene: TRBD1
abundance: .
j_gene: TRBJ2-7
v_gene: TRBV27

CDR3nt: TGCGCCAGCAGCCAAGGTGTCCGCCAGTCCCGTGCCCTCCACTTT
CDR3aa: CASSQGVRQSRALHF
d_gene: .
abundance: .
j_gene: TRBJ1-6
v_gene: TRBV4-1

CDR3nt: TGTGCCAGCAGCCCTCAGGACAGGGACCTCGGGGAGCTGTTTTTT
CDR3aa: CASSPQDRDLGELFF
d_gene: TRBD1
abundance: .
j_gene: TRBJ2-2
v_gene: TRBV7-3

CDR3nt: TGTGCCAGCTCAACGGGAGGGAGCGGGGGCACAGATACGCAGTATTTT
CDR3aa: CASSTGGSGGTDTQYF
d_gene: TRBD2
abundance: .
j_gene: TRBJ2-3
v_gene: TRBV18

CDR3nt: TGTGCCAGCAAAGAAGCCGATACGCAGTATTTT
CDR3aa: CASKEADTQYF
d_gene: .
abundance: .
j_gene: TRBJ2-3
v_gene: TRBV28

CDR3nt: TGTGCCTGGTCTGTGAGGGTAGCTAACTATGGCTACACCTTC
CDR3aa: CAWSVRVANYGYTF
d_gene: .
abundance: once
j_gene: TRBJ1-2
v_gene: TRBV30

CDR3nt: TGTGCCAGCAGTGCGGGACAGGGAGGTAATGAAAAACTGTTTTTT
CDR3aa: CASSAGQGGNEKLFF
d_gene: TRBD1
abundance: .
j_gene: TRBJ1-4
v_gene: TRBV6-6

CDR3nt: TGTGCCAGCAGCGTACAGGGGGACAGTCAGCCCCAGCATTTT
CDR3aa: CASSVQGDSQPQHF
d_gene: TRBD1
abundance: .
j_gene: TRBJ1-5
v_gene: TRBV28

CDR3nt: TGTGCCAGCAGCTCTACCGGGACAGCCTCTGGAAACACCATATATTTT
CDR3aa: CASSSTGTASGNTIYF
d_gene: TRBD1
abundance: .
j_gene: TRBJ1-3
v_gene: TRBV11-2

CDR3nt: TGTGCCAGCAGCTTATGGGACAGGGTGGGATATGGCTACACCTTC
CDR3aa: CASSLWDRVGYGYTF
d_gene: TRBD1
abundance: .
j_gene: TRBJ1-2
v_gene: TRBV7-2

CDR3nt: TGTGCCAGCAGCCCAAAACTGAAAACTGAAGCTTTCTTT
CDR3aa: CASSPKLKTEAFF
d_gene: .
abundance: .
j_gene: TRBJ1-1
v_gene: TRBV7-3

CDR3nt: TGTGCCACCAGTGACGGTTTCGGGACAGGGAATGGCTACACCTTC
CDR3aa: CATSDGFGTGNGYTF
d_gene: TRBD1
abundance: .
j_gene: TRBJ1-2
v_gene: TRBV24-1

CDR3nt: TGTGCCAGCAGCGCTTTACAGGGTACCTCTGGAAACACCATATATTTT
CDR3aa: CASSALQGTSGNTIYF
d_gene: .
abundance: .
j_gene: TRBJ1-3
v_gene: TRBV2

CDR3nt: TGTGCCAGCAGCGGGACAGGGGAGGGTGGCTACACCTTC
CDR3aa: CASSGTGEGGYTF
d_gene: TRBD1
abundance: .
j_gene: TRBJ1-2
v_gene: TRBV9

CDR3nt: TGTGCCAGCAGCCAACTAGGACAGGGGGTAGATACGCAGTATTTT
CDR3aa: CASSQLGQGVDTQYF
d_gene: TRBD1
abundance: .
j_gene: TRBJ2-3
v_gene: TRBV4-2

CDR3nt: TGCAGTTGTTGGGGGAGCACAGGGGACGGTGAAAAACTGTTTTTT
CDR3aa: CSCWGSTGDGEKLFF
d_gene: TRBD1
abundance: .
j_gene: TRBJ1-4
v_gene: TRBV29-1

CDR3nt: TGCAGCGTTGAAGGGGGACAGACAGCTGGGGCCAACGTCCTGACTTTC
CDR3aa: CSVEGGQTAGANVLTF
d_gene: TRBD1
abundance: .
j_gene: TRBJ2-6
v_gene: TRBV29-1

CDR3nt: TGTGCCAGCAGCCTTCGGCCGGGACAGAGGGGTAGGACCGGGGAGCTGTTTTTT
CDR3aa: CASSLRPGQRGRTGELFF
d_gene: .
abundance: .
j_gene: TRBJ2-2
v_gene: TRBV21-1

CDR3nt: TGTGCCAGCATGGGGCGGTGGCAGGGAGGTACACCCCTCCACTTT
CDR3aa: CASMGRWQGGTPLHF
d_gene: .
abundance: once
j_gene: TRBJ1-6
v_gene: TRBV6-5

CDR3nt: TGCGCCAGCAGGAACGGGCTAGCGGGAGAGGAGACCCAGTACTTC
CDR3aa: CASRNGLAGEETQYF
d_gene: TRBD2
abundance: .
j_gene: TRBJ2-5
v_gene: TRBV5-1

CDR3nt: TGCGCCAGCAGCCTCCAGATGGCAGGTACTAATGAAAAACTGTTTTTT
CDR3aa: CASSLQMAGTNEKLFF
d_gene: .
abundance: .
j_gene: TRBJ1-4
v_gene: TRBV4-3

CDR3nt: TGCGCCAGCAGCCAAGCAATGACAGGGGCAGCCTACGAGCAGTACTTC
CDR3aa: CASSQAMTGAAYEQYF
d_gene: TRBD1
abundance: few
j_gene: TRBJ2-7
v_gene: TRBV4-1

CDR3nt: TGCGCCTCCAAAGGACAGGGAAGATCTGAAGCTTTCTTT
CDR3aa: CASKGQGRSEAFF
d_gene: TRBD1
abundance: .
j_gene: TRBJ1-1
v_gene: TRBV10-1

CDR3nt: TGTGCCAGCAGCCGATTCCAGGGAAGCTGGGTTAACACTGAAGCTTTCTTT
CDR3aa: CASSRFQGSWVNTEAFF
d_gene: .
abundance: .
j_gene: TRBJ1-1
v_gene: TRBV7-9

CDR3nt: TGTGCCAGCAGTTTCCGTCTAGCGGGGTTACTCAATGAGCAGTTCTTC
CDR3aa: CASSFRLAGLLNEQFF
d_gene: TRBD2
abundance: .
j_gene: TRBJ2-1
v_gene: TRBV28

CDR3nt: TGTGCCAGCAGCTTAGGAGGGGGCGCGGACTATGGCTACACCTTC
CDR3aa: CASSLGGGADYGYTF
d_gene: TRBD1
abundance: once
j_gene: TRBJ1-2
v_gene: TRBV7-8